The 29 T cell receptor beta chains below were found in one sample sequenced in a study of cytomegalovirus exposure and HLA in healthy donors. Both 60 Vbeta primers and 13 Jbeta primers went into the PCR. Repertoires were generated with immunoSEQ multiplex PCR, while TCRdb's copy carries only in-frame clones and drops some. The sample carries roughly 130,000 clones, around 84% recorded once. The specimen was PBMCs. The receptors stem from a woman aged 18-29 years in good health and CMV-seropositive.

The chain carries TRBV5-1 and TRBJ2-1; TRBD2 aligns across 8 bases. V trimming: 4 bases; J trimming: 9 bases; junction bases outside the gene matches: 12. This CDR3 is built from 15 residues. Germline V gene sequence: CDR1 SGHRS, CDR2 YFSETQ. The CDR3 nucleotides read TGCGCCAGCAGCCCTGGACTAGCCGGGGTCGGTGAGCAGTTCTTC. Amino acid sequence: CASSPGLAGVGEQFF.

This clone showed up just once. This chain connects TRBV6-1 to TRBJ2-2; D is ambiguous. The V end lost 3 bases, the J end lost 6 bases, and 11 bases lay between the germline ends. The length of the CDR3 is 14 residues. Germline assignment: CDR1 MNHNS and CDR2 SASEGT. The CDR3 coding sequence is TGTGCCAGCAGTGAGGCCCCGGGTTCCGGGGAGCTGTTTTTT. It yields the protein CASSEAPGSGELFF.

This chain uses TRBV19 with TRBJ1-6; D is unresolved. CDR1 is LNHDA and CDR2 is SQIVND in the germline V gene (reference sequence). With 7 bases removed from V and 0 bases from J, the gap between germline ends came to 7 bases. CDR3 length equals 14 residues. In DNA form, the CDR3 reads TGTGCCAGTACTGAGGGCTCCTATAATTCACCCCTCCACTTT. This translates into CASTEGSYNSPLHF.

The gene calls are TRBV19 and TRBJ1-2; the match to TRBD1 covers 9 bases. CDR3 length equals 14 residues. J gave up 4 bases and V 6 bases, and 6 bases lay outside the gene matches. Per germline, CDR1 LNHDA and CDR2 SQIVND (reference sequence). The CDR3 sequence: CASSRDRVAYGYTF. For the CDR3, the DNA is TGTGCCAGTAGCCGGGACAGGGTGGCCTATGGCTACACCTTC.

The gene calls are TRBV27 and TRBJ1-1, with a tentative D call TRBD1 (6 bases). This CDR3 has 15 amino acids. Trimming stripped 3 bases from V and 0 bases from J, with 11 bases between. Germline CDR1 reads MNHEY; CDR2 reads SMNVEV (reference sequence). The DNA for the CDR3 is TGTGCCAGCAGTTTTGGACAGTTCATGAACACTGAAGCTTTCTTT. Residues: CASSFGQFMNTEAFF.

The genes are TRBV5-1 and TRBJ1-1; D is uncertain. Per germline, CDR1 SGHRS and CDR2 YFSETQ. Trimming pared 3 bases from V and 5 bases from J, leaving 8 bases between. The CDR3 length is 12 residues. CDR3 region: CASSSTGTEAFF. The CDR3 DNA reads as TGCGCCAGCAGCTCTACGGGAACTGAAGCTTTCTTT.

A note on this clone: This CDR3 is also generated by other DNA sequences in the sample. The V call is TRBV5-1, the J call TRBJ1-1; D uncertain. V lost 2 bases to trimming and J lost 1 base, with 6 bases between them. Germline V gene sequence: CDR1 SGHRS, CDR2 YFSETQ. This CDR3 is built from 13 residues. The CDR3 coding sequence is TGCGCCAGCAGCTTATCACAGAACACTGAAGCTTTCTTT. Its protein product is CASSLSQNTEAFF.

The gene calls are TRBV19 and TRBJ1-5; 7 bases align to TRBD1. The CDR3 loop spans 16 amino acids. Trimming cost V 1 base and J 5 bases; bases outside gene matches: 8. Germline CDR1 and CDR2: LNHDA and SQIVND (reference sequence). In DNA, the CDR3 is TGTGCCAGTAGTATAGTGGGACAGCTACCTTATCAGCCCCAGCATTTT. Protein: CASSIVGQLPYQPQHF. Complete variable domain (other parts from reference TRBV19 and TRBJ1-5): DGGITQSPKYLFRKEGQNVTLSCEQNLNHDAMYWYRQDPGQGLRLIYYSQIVNDFQKGDIAEGYSVSREKKESFPLTVTSAQKNPTAFYLCASSIVGQLPYQPQHFGDGTRLSIL.

Remarks on this clone: This specimen includes other DNA sequences encoding the same CDR3. The chain uses TRBV6-5 and TRBJ2-7; D might be TRBD2 (6 bases). CDR1 is MNHEY and CDR2 is SVGAGI in the germline V gene. The CDR3 has 13 residues. The V gene lost 0 bases and the J gene lost 6 bases, with 9 bases spanning the gap. CDR3 sequence (DNA): TGTGCCAGCAGTTACTCTTCCGGGGGCGAGCAGTACTTC. This codes for CASSYSSGGEQYF.

The J gene is TRBJ2-3, the V gene TRBV7-9, with 14 bases aligning to TRBD2. Trimming removed 2 bases from V and 4 bases from J; junction bases left unmatched: 5. Germline V gene lookup returns CDR1 SEHNR and CDR2 FQNEAQ (reference sequence). The CDR3 has 17 residues. The CDR3 loop reads CASSLPPGLAGADTQYF. In nucleotides, the CDR3 is TGTGCCAGCAGCTTACCACCGGGACTAGCGGGGGCAGATACGCAGTATTTT.

V usage is TRBV4-1 and J usage is TRBJ1-4; TRBD1 is a possible D gene (5 bases). The V end lost 3 bases, the J end lost 5 bases, and 16 bases lay between the germline ends. Germline CDR1 MGHRA, CDR2 YSYEKL. There are 16 residues in the CDR3. This chain's CDR3 is CASSQPAGLGNEKLFF. In nucleotides, the CDR3 is TGCGCCAGCAGCCAGCCTGCGGGACTGGGAAATGAAAAACTGTTTTTT.

V usage is TRBV6-6 and J usage is TRBJ2-7; 11 nucleotides match TRBD2. Germline assignment: CDR1 MNHNY and CDR2 SVGAGI (reference sequence). The CDR3 has 15 residues. V gave up 4 bases and J gave up 5 bases; unmatched junction bases: 7. CDR3 sequence reads: CASSFSTSGADEQYF. The CDR3 coding sequence is TGTGCCAGCAGTTTCTCGACTAGCGGGGCCGACGAGCAGTACTTC.

This clone was recorded once. The genes are TRBV5-4 and TRBJ2-1, with D uncertain. Between the trimmed V and J ends, which lost 5 bases and 0 bases, there was a span of 6 bases. Germline CDR1 and CDR2: SGHNT and YYREEE (reference sequence). The CDR3 consists of 13 residues. The CDR3 protein is CASRASSYNEQFF. The CDR3 region has the DNA TGTGCCAGCAGGGCCAGCTCCTACAATGAGCAGTTCTTC. The full variable domain, completed using reference TRBV5-4 and TRBJ2-1, is ETGVTQSPTHLIKTRGQQVTLRCSSQSGHNTVSWYQQALGQGPQFIFQYYREEENGRGNFPPRFSGLQFPNYSSELNVNALELDDSALYLCASRASSYNEQFFGPGTRLTVL.

The chain employs TRBV12-5 and TRBJ1-4; TRBD1 matches 10 bases. Germline values: CDR1 LGHNT, CDR2 FRNRAP. V dropped 1 base and J dropped 8; count of bases not matched to a gene: 7. This CDR3 spans 16 amino acids. In nucleotides, the CDR3 is TGTGCTAGTGGTTTGGGGGACAGGGGATTGGGGGAAAAACTGTTTTTT. It codes for CASGLGDRGLGEKLFF.

V usage is TRBV2 and J usage is TRBJ1-6; D call uncertain. CDR1 SNHLY and CDR2 FYNNEI come from the germline V gene. The V end lost 7 bases, the J end lost 0 bases, and 13 bases lay between the germline ends. The CDR3 totals 16 residues. The CDR3 is CASNEGDSSYNSPLHF. The DNA for the CDR3 is TGTGCCAGCAACGAGGGAGATAGCTCCTATAATTCACCCCTCCACTTT.

This sequence joins TRBV9 and TRBJ1-2; 9 positions agree with TRBD1. Germline assignment: CDR1 SGDLS and CDR2 YYNGEE. V was clipped by 4 bases and J by 6 bases; unmatched bases: 7. This CDR3 region has 14 residues. The CDR3 spells CASSTSGTGHGYTF. The CDR3 nucleotides read TGTGCCAGCAGCACCTCCGGGACAGGGCATGGCTACACCTTC.

This chain links TRBV30 with TRBJ1-2; weak D call: TRBD1 (5 bases). The germline CDR1 and CDR2 sequences are GTSNPN and SVGIG (reference sequence). This CDR3 is built from 10 residues. The DNA for the CDR3 is TGTGCATTTGACAGTTTTGGCTACACCTTC. Its translation: CAFDSFGYTF. The whole variable domain, filled in from reference TRBV30 and TRBJ1-2, reads SQTIHQWPATLVQPVGSPLSLECTVEGTSNPNLYWYRQAAGRGLQLLFYSVGIGQISSEVPQNLSASRPQDRQFILSSKKLLLSDSGFYLCAFDSFGYTFGSGTRLTVV.

The chain employs TRBV5-1 and TRBJ1-1, with a possible D match to TRBD1 (6 bases). Trimming cost V 4 bases and J 0 bases, with 13 bases left between them. The CDR3 consists of 15 residues. Germline CDR1 is SGHRS and CDR2 is YFSETQ. CDR3 residues: CASSEGGLVNTEAFF. The CDR3 nucleotides are TGCGCCAGCAGCGAAGGGGGTTTGGTGAACACTGAAGCTTTCTTT.

The gene calls are TRBV9 and TRBJ1-2; 7 bases match TRBD1. The germline V gene has CDR1 SGDLS and CDR2 YYNGEE. The CDR3 has 15 amino acids. The V gene end was trimmed by 0 bases and the J gene end by 8 bases; junction bases not matched to a gene: 10. The CDR3: CASSVAGQGGWGYTF. Here the CDR3 DNA reads TGTGCCAGCAGCGTAGCTGGGCAGGGGGGCTGGGGCTACACCTTC.

The chain carries TRBV28 and TRBJ1-1; 7 bases agree with TRBD1. Per the germline V gene, CDR1 is MDHEN and CDR2 is SYDVKM. Trimming cost V 7 bases and J 7 bases; bases outside gene matches: 9. The CDR3 totals 13 residues. This chain's CDR3 is CASTHRTGFEAFF. DNA for the CDR3: TGTGCCAGCACCCATCGGACAGGCTTTGAAGCTTTCTTT.

This clone was seen once. CDR3 sequence (DNA): TGTGCCCGTTACCTGGGACTACCAAATTGGAGGGGGTCGTACAATGAGCAGTTCTTC. Translation: CARYLGLPNWRGSYNEQFF. V usage is TRBV7-4 and J usage is TRBJ2-1; D may be TRBD2 (7 bases). Germline CDR1 is SGHVT and CDR2 is SQSDAQ. This CDR3 has 19 amino acids. With 11 bases removed from V and 4 bases from J, the gap between germline ends came to 33 bases.

The J gene is TRBJ2-7, the V gene TRBV6-1; maybe TRBD2 (5 bases). V lost 3 bases to trimming and J lost 0 bases, with 6 bases between them. CDR1 and CDR2 (germline): MNHNS, SASEGT. The length of the CDR3 is 13 residues. The CDR3 DNA reads TGTGCCAGCAGTGAGGGGAGCTCCTACGAGCAGTACTTC. It specifies CASSEGSSYEQYF.

The CDR3 region is CSASPGEEQYF. In nucleotides, the CDR3 is TGCAGTGCTAGCCCAGGGGAAGAGCAGTACTTC. The J gene is TRBJ2-7, the V gene TRBV20-1; D perhaps matches TRBD1 (6 bases). This CDR3 spans 11 amino acids. Germline loops: CDR1 DFQATT, CDR2 SNEGSKA (reference sequence). The V and J ends lost 3 bases and 7 bases respectively, with 10 bases between them.

The chain is built from TRBV14 and TRBJ2-7; the D is unclear. V was cut by 0 bases and J by 1 base, with 16 bases left in between. The V gene's germline CDR1 is SGHDN and CDR2 FVKESK. The CDR3 is 17 residues long. The DNA for the CDR3 is TGTGCCAGCAGCCAAGAAGTGTCGGTATCCCCATCCTACGAGCAGTACTTC. It specifies CASSQEVSVSPSYEQYF.

On this clone: At one end, the junction sequence differs from germline, possibly due to a read error. The chain employs TRBV7-7 and TRBJ2-5, with 12 bases matching TRBD2. Germline V gene sequence: CDR1 SSHAT, CDR2 FNYEAQ (reference sequence). The CDR3 runs 16 residues. The CDR3 sequence is CASSFRLAGDRETQYF. The CDR3 bases are TGTGCTAGCAGCTTTCGACTAGCGGGGGACCGGGAGACCCAGTACTTC.

V and J are TRBV5-1 and TRBJ2-7; weak D call: TRBD1 (6 bases). Per germline, CDR1 SGHRS and CDR2 YFSETQ. The CDR3 contains 14 residues. Between the trimmed V and J ends, which lost 2 bases and 2 bases, there was a span of 11 bases. This CDR3 reads CASSLGGDTYEQYF. CDR3 nucleotides: TGCGCCAGCAGCTTAGGTGGGGACACCTACGAGCAGTACTTC.

The chain recombines TRBV11-2 with TRBJ2-3; 8 nucleotides agree with TRBD1. Trimming took 5 bases from V and 8 from J; bases not matched to a gene: 6. Germline CDR1 SGHAT, CDR2 FQNNGV. This CDR3 is 13 amino acids long. Here the CDR3 reads CASSPSGGSTQYF. The CDR3 coding sequence is TGTGCCAGCAGCCCGTCAGGGGGCTCTACGCAGTATTTT.

The V gene is TRBV13, the J gene TRBJ2-5, with 15 bases that match TRBD2. The CDR3 is made up of 17 amino acids. Trimming at V came to 5 bases and at J to 1 base, leaving 5 bases not matched to a gene. From germline, CDR1 is PRHDT and CDR2 FYEKMQ (reference sequence). The CDR3 is CASSLGLAGGLQETQYF. CDR3 sequence (DNA): TGTGCCAGCAGCCTGGGACTAGCGGGGGGACTCCAAGAGACCCAGTACTTC.

The V and J genes are TRBV4-1 and TRBJ2-2; D remains unclear. The length of the CDR3 is 16 residues. Germline CDR1 MGHRA, CDR2 YSYEKL. Trimming took off 1 base at V and 7 bases at J, with 16 bases between the two ends. The CDR3, as DNA: TGCGCCAGCAGCCAAGGGGCCGGCCCGCGCGTCGGGGAGCTGTTTTTT. Protein product: CASSQGAGPRVGELFF.